What follows are 5 T cell receptor beta chains derived from one specimen sequenced in a study of blood T cell repertoires in COVID-19. TCRdb's table, derived via immunoSEQ multiplex PCR, lists solely in-frame clones and lacks some. Here the sample spans around 130,000 clones, less than 90% being singletons. Sequenced material: peripheral blood. These receptors all come from a man aged 60 to 75 with acute or convalescent COVID-19.

The genes are TRBV27 and TRBJ1-1; D unresolved. Germline CDR1 is MNHEY and CDR2 is SMNVEV (reference sequence). The V end was cut by 5 bases, the J end by 2 bases, with 15 bases between. The CDR3 is made up of 15 amino acids. The CDR3 loop reads CASSIVGVGNTEAFF. CDR3 DNA: TGTGCCAGCAGTATAGTCGGGGTCGGTAACACTGAAGCTTTCTTT.

The chain carries TRBV12-3 or TRBV12-4 and TRBJ2-7; maybe TRBD1 (5 bases). CDR3 length equals 13 residues. The V end was cut by 5 bases, the J end by 3 bases, with 11 bases between. The CDR3 nucleotides read TGTGCCAGCAGTAGACAGAGCTACTACGAGCAGTACTTC. As protein: CASSRQSYYEQYF.

In this sample, this clone turned up a few times. This chain joins TRBV10-2 and TRBJ2-7; 7 bases match TRBD1. Trimming took 6 bases from V and 0 from J; bases not matched to a gene: 5. Germline V gives CDR1 WSHSY, CDR2 SAAADI. The CDR3 runs 14 residues. The CDR3 DNA reads as TGCGCCAGCAGGTCCGGGACAGCCTCCTACGAGCAGTACTTC. Its translation is CASRSGTASYEQYF.

V gene TRBV10-3 combines with J gene TRBJ1-1; TRBD1 agrees at 8 bases. CDR1 and CDR2 from the germline V gene are ENHRY and SYGVKD. The CDR3 is made up of 16 amino acids. The V and J ends lost 6 bases and 2 bases, in that order; junction bases with no gene match: 11. The CDR3 reads CAIRGNRGNINTEAFF. The CDR3 DNA reads TGTGCCATCAGGGGGAACAGGGGGAACATTAACACTGAAGCTTTCTTT.

This chain joins TRBV27 and TRBJ2-3, with TRBD2 matching over 8 bases. The CDR3 is 14 residues long. The trim removed 6 bases at V and 1 base at J, leaving 3 bases unmatched. Germline lookup yields CDR1 MNHEY and CDR2 SMNVEV (reference sequence). The CDR3 bases are TGTGCCAGCAGGCGGGGGGCCGGCACAGATACGCAGTATTTT. As protein: CASRRGAGTDTQYF.